The 10 T cell receptor beta chains reported below all come from one sample, sequenced in a study of blood T cell repertoires in COVID-19. TCRdb's copy holds only in-frame clones and misses some; the assay was immunoSEQ multiplex PCR. The data contain over 40,000 clones, about 80% of them singletons. Sequenced input: peripheral blood. Receptor source: a human donor in a cohort sampled during active COVID-19.

The rearrangement links TRBV6-5 to TRBJ2-6; D is ambiguous. CDR1 is MNHEY and CDR2 is SVGAGI in the germline V gene. The CDR3 totals 15 residues. Trimming cost V 6 bases and J 0 bases, with 9 bases left between them. Here the CDR3 reads CASSSQRSGANVLTF. The CDR3 DNA follows: TGTGCCAGCAGCTCCCAGCGCTCTGGGGCCAACGTCCTGACTTTC.

The chain couples TRBV19 to TRBJ2-3; 7 nucleotides agree with TRBD2. With 3 bases clipped from V and 0 bases from J, the junction kept 6 bases outside the gene matches. Germline V CDR1 and CDR2: LNHDA, SQIVND (reference sequence). CDR3 size: 16 residues. The CDR3 here is CASSMNERGSTDTQYF. CDR3 coding DNA: TGTGCCAGTAGTATGAACGAGCGGGGTAGCACAGATACGCAGTATTTT. Looking up the rest from reference TRBV19 and TRBJ2-3 gives the full variable domain: DGGITQSPKYLFRKEGQNVTLSCEQNLNHDAMYWYRQDPGQGLRLIYYSQIVNDFQKGDIAEGYSVSREKKESFPLTVTSAQKNPTAFYLCASSMNERGSTDTQYFGPGTRLTVL.

This clone has just one count. The J gene is TRBJ2-1, the V gene TRBV9; 11 bases match TRBD2. The ends lost 4 bases at V and 8 bases at J; junction bases unmatched: 8. The CDR3 length is 15 residues. Germline V gives CDR1 SGDLS, CDR2 YYNGEE. The CDR3 DNA follows: TGTGCCAGCAGCACTACACTAGCGGGAGCGTATGAGCAGTTCTTC. This codes for CASSTTLAGAYEQFF.

The V gene is TRBV11-2, the J gene TRBJ2-7; a weak D match, TRBD1 (6 bases). This CDR3 region has 14 residues. Germline V gene data show CDR1 as SGHAT and CDR2 as FQNNGV. The V end was cut by 1 base, the J end by 3 bases, with 10 bases between. CDR3: CASSLGGLGYEQYF. CDR3 DNA sequence: TGTGCCAGCAGCTTAGGGGGGCTAGGCTACGAGCAGTACTTC.

This chain connects TRBV6-2 or TRBV6-3 to TRBJ2-7, with TRBD2 matching 12 bases. Germline V lookup: CDR1 MNHEY, CDR2 SVGEGT. V dropped 4 bases and J dropped 5; count of bases not matched to a gene: 6. CDR3 length: 15 residues. The CDR3 here is CASSWRLAGVNEQYF. Here the CDR3 DNA reads TGTGCCAGCAGTTGGCGACTAGCGGGAGTCAACGAGCAGTACTTC.

The rearrangement joins TRBV5-6 to TRBJ1-2, with unresolved D. Germline CDR1 reads SGHDT; CDR2 reads YYEEEE. Trimming cost V 2 bases and J 4 bases, with 6 bases left between them. The CDR3 has 12 amino acids. Here the CDR3 reads CASSLTAYGYTF. DNA for the CDR3: TGTGCCAGCAGCTTAACAGCCTATGGCTACACCTTC.

This sequence joins TRBV11-3 and TRBJ2-7; TRBD1 matches at 9 bases. J was trimmed by 5 bases and V by 4 bases; bases with no gene match: 9. The CDR3 is 15 amino acids. CDR1 is SGHNT, CDR2 YENEEA, per germline. CDR3 in amino acids: CASSSGTGLSHEQYF. Written as DNA, the CDR3 is TGTGCCAGCAGCTCCGGGACAGGGTTGTCGCACGAGCAGTACTTC.

CDR3 region: CASSSLTGGSYGYTF. The CDR3 DNA sequence: TGCGCCAGCAGCTCTTTGACAGGGGGGTCATATGGCTACACCTTC. The chain uses TRBV5-1 and TRBJ1-2; 9 bases map to TRBD1. V dropped 3 bases and J dropped 5; count of bases not matched to a gene: 8. The CDR3 totals 15 residues. Germline V gives CDR1 SGHRS, CDR2 YFSETQ.

V usage is TRBV9 and J usage is TRBJ1-2; perhaps TRBD1 as D (6 bases). The CDR3 sequence is 16 residues long. Germline values: CDR1 SGDLS, CDR2 YYNGEE. The V and J ends lost 4 bases and 8 bases respectively, with 24 bases between them. For the CDR3, the DNA is TGTGCCAGCAGCACACCTGGGGGCAGCGACTACGGGGGCTACACCTTC. Translation: CASSTPGGSDYGGYTF.

V is TRBV2 and J is TRBJ1-1, with 10 bases lining up with TRBD1. This CDR3 is built from 15 residues. The ends lost 0 bases at V and 4 bases at J; junction bases unmatched: 2. CDR1 is SNHLY and CDR2 is FYNNEI in the germline V gene. The CDR3 sequence is CASSEARTGGTEAFF. CDR3 bases: TGTGCCAGCAGTGAAGCCCGGACAGGGGGCACTGAAGCTTTCTTT.